One sample yielded the 29 T cell receptor beta chains listed below, sequenced in a study of shared clonotypes between healthy human individuals. Produced via immunoSEQ multiplex PCR; TCRdb's table is partial and in-frame only. The data hold 110,000 or so clones, with over 65% observed a single time. Sequencing was carried out using memory CD8+ T cells sorted from blood. Subset: CD45RO+ cells pooled with CCR7-negative TemRA cells. The receptors originated from a woman younger than 45 in good health.

The table lists this clone with a few counts. The V call is TRBV15, the J call TRBJ1-1, with TRBD1 as a possible D gene (5 bases). CDR1 and CDR2 (germline): LNHNV, YYDKDF (reference sequence). The V end was cut by 6 bases, the J end by 3 bases, with 11 bases between. This CDR3 is built from 13 residues. The CDR3: CATSSEGHTEAFF. The DNA for the CDR3 is TGTGCCACCAGTTCTGAGGGGCACACTGAAGCTTTCTTT.

V usage is TRBV7-9 and J usage is TRBJ2-7; D gene ambiguous. CDR3 length: 13 amino acids. The V and J ends lost 5 bases and 5 bases respectively, with 13 bases between them. Germline V gene sequence: CDR1 SEHNR, CDR2 FQNEAQ (reference sequence). CDR3 nucleotide sequence: TGTGCCAGCAGCCAGGATTGGGGAAACGAGCAGTACTTC. Amino acid sequence: CASSQDWGNEQYF.

This chain joins TRBV6-5 and TRBJ1-6, with a weak D call TRBD1 (5 bases). CDR1 is MNHEY and CDR2 is SVGAGI in the germline V gene. The germline V and J ends were trimmed by 1 base and 10 bases, with 17 bases remaining between them. This CDR3 is built from 16 residues. The CDR3 DNA sequence: TGTGCCAGCAGTTACTTCTCCCTTGCCTGGGGGTCACCCCTCCACTTT. Its protein product is CASSYFSLAWGSPLHF.

V and J are TRBV29-1 and TRBJ2-7; 10 positions agree with TRBD2. With V trimmed by 7 bases and J by 0 bases, 6 bases remained unmatched. The germline gives CDR1 SQVTM, CDR2 ANQGSEA. The CDR3 consists of 14 residues. The DNA for the CDR3 is TGCAGCGCTAGCGGGAGCAAGAGCTCCTACGAGCAGTACTTC. This codes for CSASGSKSSYEQYF.

The rearrangement uses TRBV5-1 and TRBJ1-4; D not resolved. Germline V gene data show CDR1 as SGHRS and CDR2 as YFSETQ. The ends were cut back, 0 bases at V and 0 bases at J, with 9 bases in the middle. The CDR3 has 16 residues. CDR3 DNA: TGCGCCAGCAGCTTGGGCACAACCGCAACTAATGAAAAACTGTTTTTT. This codes for CASSLGTTATNEKLFF.

This sequence joins TRBV28 and TRBJ2-1; D is undetermined. The CDR3 covers 12 residues. Per germline, CDR1 MDHEN and CDR2 SYDVKM. Trimming took off 2 bases at V and 7 bases at J, with 6 bases between the two ends. DNA of the CDR3: TGTGCCAGCAGTTTACGGTGGAATGAGCAGTTCTTC. It is translated as CASSLRWNEQFF.

The chain carries TRBV5-1 and TRBJ2-1, with no clear D. Trimming removed 0 bases at V and 0 bases at J, with 7 bases between. CDR1 and CDR2 (germline): SGHRS, YFSETQ. The CDR3 spans 15 residues. The CDR3 loop reads CASSLASPSYNEQFF. CDR3 nucleotide sequence: TGCGCCAGCAGCTTGGCATCTCCCTCCTACAATGAGCAGTTCTTC. The full variable domain, its missing parts supplied by reference TRBV5-1 and TRBJ2-1, is KAGVTQTPRYLIKTRGQQVTLSCSPISGHRSVSWYQQTPGQGLQFLFEYFSETQRNKGNFPGRFSGRQFSNSRSEMNVSTLELGDSALYLCASSLASPSYNEQFFGPGTRLTVL.

The rearrangement joins TRBV28 to TRBJ1-1, with unresolved D. Germline CDR1 and CDR2: MDHEN and SYDVKM. V was trimmed by 7 bases and J by 5 bases, leaving 20 bases between them. The CDR3 spans 15 residues. The CDR3 spells CASTRAKERMTEAFF. CDR3 coding DNA: TGTGCCAGCACCCGGGCAAAAGAACGTATGACTGAAGCTTTCTTT.

The chain links TRBV1 to TRBJ2-7; the DNA was not compared with TRBD2, the D call given in the table. TRBV1 is reported as a pseudogene. The CDR3 runs 16 residues. For the CDR3, the DNA is TGCACCAGCAGCCAAAGGAGGGAGTATTCCCTTTACGAGCAGTACTTC. Translating it yields CTSSQRREYSLYEQYF.

A single count supports this clone. The chain combines TRBV4-1 with TRBJ1-1; 8 bases match TRBD1. This CDR3 has 12 residues. V lost 4 bases and J lost 7; bases outside the gene matches: 2. Germline CDR1 is MGHRA and CDR2 is YSYEKL. In nucleotides, the CDR3 is TGCGCCAGCAGCCGCGGACAGGGTGAAGCTTTCTTT. This sequence encodes CASSRGQGEAFF.

The J gene is TRBJ1-5, the V gene TRBV5-4, with D perhaps matching TRBD1 (5 bases). The V end was cut by 4 bases, the J end by 9 bases, with 29 bases between. CDR3 length equals 18 residues. CDR1 is SGHNT and CDR2 is YYREEE in the germline V gene (reference sequence). CDR3 amino acids: CASSQVSEGADHVRPQHF. Written as DNA, the CDR3 is TGTGCCAGCAGCCAAGTATCCGAAGGGGCCGACCACGTACGGCCCCAGCATTTT.

V gene TRBV9 combines with J gene TRBJ2-1; D unclear. CDR3 length equals 15 residues. Trimming pared 1 base from V and 2 bases from J, leaving 10 bases between. Looked up from germline, CDR1 is SGDLS and CDR2 is YYNGEE. The CDR3 protein is CASSVRAATYNEQFF. Here the CDR3 DNA reads TGTGCCAGCAGCGTAAGGGCAGCAACCTACAATGAGCAGTTCTTC.

The genes are TRBV27 and TRBJ2-1; 9 bases line up with TRBD2. The CDR3 contains 15 residues. Germline CDR1 reads MNHEY; CDR2 reads SMNVEV (reference sequence). V lost 4 bases and J lost 4; bases outside the gene matches: 5. As DNA, the CDR3 is TGTGCCAGCAGTTCACTAGCGGGCCTTTACAATGAGCAGTTCTTC. Residues: CASSSLAGLYNEQFF.

The chain is built from TRBV4-2 and TRBJ2-5; 14 nucleotides agree with TRBD2. The DNA end is more similar to TRBJ2-7, so the J call may be wrong. The CDR3 sequence is 16 residues long. Germline V gene sequence: CDR1 LGHNA, CDR2 YNFKEQ. The chain's CDR3 is CASSQEGLAGVYEQYF. The CDR3, as DNA: TGTGCCAGCAGCCAAGAGGGACTAGCGGGAGTCTACGAGCAGTACTTC.

The V gene is TRBV6-1, the J gene TRBJ2-1; D gene uncertain. The CDR3 sequence is 15 residues long. Looked up from germline, CDR1 is MNHNS and CDR2 is SASEGT. V was clipped by 7 bases and J by 0 bases, with 13 bases between them. The CDR3 sequence is CASTEGRSSYNEQFF. As DNA, the CDR3 is TGTGCCAGCACCGAAGGCCGCAGCTCCTACAATGAGCAGTTCTTC.

This chain joins TRBV27 and TRBJ2-7; D is undetermined. Germline-derived CDR1 and CDR2 are MNHEY and SMNVEV (reference sequence). This CDR3 contains 12 residues. Trimming left V 8 bases short and J 4 bases short, with 12 bases between. CDR3 sequence: CASGNPRYEQYF. Written as DNA, the CDR3 is TGTGCCAGCGGAAACCCACGATACGAGCAGTACTTC.

This sequence joins TRBV18 and TRBJ2-1; D is undetermined. Germline assignment: CDR1 KGHSH and CDR2 LQKENI. V lost 4 bases to trimming and J lost 6 bases, with 4 bases between them. The CDR3 length is 11 residues. The CDR3 loop is CASSQGNEQFF. In DNA, the CDR3 is TGTGCCAGCTCACAAGGCAATGAGCAGTTCTTC.

In this sample, this clone turned up a few times. The gene calls are TRBV5-1 and TRBJ2-1; TRBD2 might be the D (5 bases). Trimming removed 1 base at V and 5 bases at J, with 10 bases between. The V gene's germline CDR1 is SGHRS and CDR2 YFSETQ. This CDR3 spans 14 amino acids. In DNA, the CDR3 is TGCGCCAGCAGCTTGTGGGAGCGGAACAATGAGCAGTTCTTC. Translation: CASSLWERNNEQFF.

The V and J genes are TRBV5-1 and TRBJ1-2; a weak D match, TRBD1 (5 bases). Germline CDR1 is SGHRS and CDR2 is YFSETQ. The CDR3 is made up of 14 amino acids. V lost 4 bases and J lost 8, with 18 bases in between. The CDR3 reads CASSPPQGLWGYTF. CDR3 nucleotide sequence: TGCGCCAGCAGCCCCCCGCAGGGACTTTGGGGCTACACCTTC.

The chain joins TRBV7-2 to TRBJ2-7; no clear D. The CDR3 loop spans 13 amino acids. The ends were cut back, 4 bases at V and 2 bases at J, with 9 bases in the middle. Germline values: CDR1 SGHTA, CDR2 FQGNSA. The CDR3 loop is CASSSFQAYEQYF. CDR3 in DNA: TGTGCCAGCAGCTCTTTCCAAGCCTACGAGCAGTACTTC.

The chain couples TRBV2 to TRBJ2-5; TRBD1 matches at 7 bases. Per the germline V gene, CDR1 is SNHLY and CDR2 is FYNNEI. V trimming: 6 bases; J trimming: 4 bases; junction bases outside the gene matches: 2. The CDR3 consists of 12 residues. Here the CDR3 reads CASRTGIETQYF. The CDR3 DNA reads as TGTGCCAGCAGGACAGGGATAGAGACCCAGTACTTC.

To note about this clone: A far larger clone is one base from this, pointing to a likely read error. This chain links TRBV5-4 with TRBJ1-1, with D hard to call. This CDR3 has 14 amino acids. Germline lookup yields CDR1 SGHNT and CDR2 YYREEE (reference sequence). The CDR3 loop reads CASNLEDNNMEAFF. In DNA form, the CDR3 reads TGTGCCAGCAACTTGGAAGATAATAATATGGAAGCTTTCTTT.

This clone was observed at least ten times. The chain employs TRBV19 and TRBJ2-1; TRBD2 aligns across 13 bases. The CDR3 is 17 amino acids. V was pared by 7 bases and J by 9 bases, with 15 bases of the junction left unmatched. The germline V gene has CDR1 LNHDA and CDR2 SQIVND (reference sequence). The CDR3 region is CASTLTPGLAGEGEQFF. CDR3 sequence (DNA): TGTGCCAGTACCTTAACCCCCGGACTAGCGGGAGAGGGTGAGCAGTTCTTC.

The gene calls are TRBV20-1 and TRBJ1-2; D uncertain. Trimming took off 8 bases at V and 8 bases at J, with 12 bases between the two ends. CDR1 and CDR2 from the germline V gene are DFQATT and SNEGSKA (reference sequence). This CDR3 is built from 10 residues. CDR3 residues: CSSGLGGYTF. The DNA of the CDR3 is TGCAGTTCTGGTCTAGGGGGCTACACCTTC.

The table lists this clone with a count of one. The chain uses TRBV5-1 and TRBJ2-1; 7 nucleotides align to TRBD2. The V gene's germline CDR1 is SGHRS and CDR2 YFSETQ. This CDR3 spans 15 amino acids. The V gene end was trimmed by 4 bases and the J gene end by 5 bases; junction bases not matched to a gene: 9. In nucleotides, the CDR3 is TGCGCCAGCAGCCCGAGACTAGCAGCTAACAATGAGCAGTTCTTC. Translation: CASSPRLAANNEQFF.

DNA of the CDR3: TGTGCCAGCAGTTTTTTCACTAGCGGAGGCGGGGAGCTGTTTTTT. Translated, it gives CASSFFTSGGGELFF. V gene TRBV27 combines with J gene TRBJ2-2, with 8 bases that match TRBD2. Germline values: CDR1 MNHEY, CDR2 SMNVEV (reference sequence). The CDR3 is 15 residues long. With V trimmed by 3 bases and J by 7 bases, 7 bases remained unmatched.

This clone turned up a few times. The chain links TRBV6-1 to TRBJ1-5, with TRBD1 as a possible D gene (6 bases). V was trimmed by 1 base and J by 5 bases, leaving 9 bases between them. Germline V gene lookup returns CDR1 MNHNS and CDR2 SASEGT. The CDR3 totals 14 residues. CDR3 nucleotides: TGTGCCAGCAGTGAAGTCCAGGGGTATCAGCCCCAGCATTTT. It yields the protein CASSEVQGYQPQHF.

As DNA, the CDR3 is TGTGCCAGCAGCCCCCGCCGGAGAGGTGGACGAGAAGCTTTCTTT. This gives the protein CASSPRRRGGREAFF. This rearrangement joins TRBV11-2 to TRBJ1-1; no firm D call. The V end lost 5 bases, the J end lost 8 bases, and 21 bases lay between the germline ends. The CDR3 totals 15 residues. Germline V gives CDR1 SGHAT, CDR2 FQNNGV.

The V gene is TRBV4-2, the J gene TRBJ1-3; D ambiguous. V dropped 2 bases and J dropped 7 bases, with 6 bases sitting between them. The germline V gene encodes CDR1 LGHNA and CDR2 YNFKEQ. This CDR3 comprises 12 residues. The CDR3 nucleotides read TGTGCCAGCAGCCAAAAGACGAACACCATATATTTT. As protein: CASSQKTNTIYF.